This section outlines one T cell receptor beta chain sequence together with its context. What it binds is unknown. From the reads, TCRdb called clonotypes with MiXCR, one entry per CDR3 protein. The profile shows about 570,000 distinct CDR3 sequences, almost 40% of them singletons. This entry is derived from a study of T cell repertoires in cytomegalovirus infection. Study information: CMV infection together with matching HLA type was indicated by public TCR beta signatures. General study findings and limits: HLA-C-restricted TCR beta clonotypes specific for CMV led the ex vivo response. Using cumulative public TCR beta family frequency, the authors identified those who carried CMV together with the relevant HLA.

The origin of this receptor is a human donor in good health (CMV status not recorded). Some clones in this sample may be carry-over from other donors' samples. The sample was cultured PBMCs, taken from culture after CMV antigen stimulation.

The CDR3 here is CASSFGGALWAFF. The CDR3 nucleotides are TGTGCCAGCAGCTTTGGGGGGGCCCTGTGGGCTTTCTTT. J is TRBJ1-1 and V is TRBV7-2; a possible D gene is TRBD1 (6 bases). With 3 bases removed from V and 11 bases from J, the gap between germline ends came to 16 bases. This CDR3 region has 13 residues. The germline V gene encodes CDR1 SGHTA and CDR2 FQGNSA.